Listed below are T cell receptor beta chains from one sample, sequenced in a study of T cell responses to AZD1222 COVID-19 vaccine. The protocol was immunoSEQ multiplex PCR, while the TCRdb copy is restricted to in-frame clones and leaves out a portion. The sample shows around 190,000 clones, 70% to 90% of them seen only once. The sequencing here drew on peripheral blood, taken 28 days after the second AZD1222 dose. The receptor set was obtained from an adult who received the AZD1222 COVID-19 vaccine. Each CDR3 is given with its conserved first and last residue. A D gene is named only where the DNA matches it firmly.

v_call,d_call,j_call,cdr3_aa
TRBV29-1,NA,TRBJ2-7,CSVARGQGYVYEQYF
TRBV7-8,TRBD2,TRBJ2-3,CASSLRGTSGGRGGGRTQYF
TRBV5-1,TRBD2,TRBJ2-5,CASSRGTIGETQYF
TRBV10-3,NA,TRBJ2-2,CAITLSTGELFF
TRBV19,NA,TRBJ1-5,CASRGQLNQPQHF
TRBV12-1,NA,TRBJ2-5,CASSFCLGLVPETQYF
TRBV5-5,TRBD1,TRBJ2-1,CASSPGTGAYHEQFF
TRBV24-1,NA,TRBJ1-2,CATSDLTGGIYGYTF
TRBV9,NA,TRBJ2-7,CASSASLPGPGLEQYF
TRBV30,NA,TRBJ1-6,CAWKRSSYNSPLHF
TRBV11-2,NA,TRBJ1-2,CASSMTGMNYGYTF
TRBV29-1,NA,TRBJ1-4,CSVARGTAYNEKLFF
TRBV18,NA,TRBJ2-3,CASSPPFQPSTDTQYF
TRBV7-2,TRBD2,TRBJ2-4,CASSSSTSGELAKNIQYF
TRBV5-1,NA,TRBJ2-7,CASSLYPANSYEQYF
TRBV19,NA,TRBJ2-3,CASSTSLGDTQYF
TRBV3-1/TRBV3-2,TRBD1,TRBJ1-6,CASSTGTGSNKIHF
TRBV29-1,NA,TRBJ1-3,CSVEGAISGNTIYF
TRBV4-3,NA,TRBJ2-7,CASSQVGGYEQYF
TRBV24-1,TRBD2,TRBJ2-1,CATSDAGRSSYNEQFF